This passage covers 26 T cell receptor beta chains from one sample sequenced in a study of T cell clonality in common variable immunodeficiency. Findings and limits, study-wide: In common variable immunodeficiency, TCR beta chains reportedly carried fewer deletions and N-nucleotide insertions.

The table came from immunoSEQ multiplex PCR; TCRdb's copy has only in-frame clones and leaves some out. The sample contains more than 9,000 clones, none of them singletons. These receptors lack a known antigen. What was sequenced was peripheral blood mononuclear cells. Every receptor here comes from a human donor with common variable immunodeficiency.

This clone was seen a handful of times. A junction end diverges from the germline sequence, so it may reflect a read error. The read comes to an end 3 residues before the CDR3 does, leaving the germline J gene to fill in the end. The rearrangement links TRBV19 to TRBJ1-5, with 9 nucleotides matching TRBD1. Germline values: CDR1 LNHDA, CDR2 SQIVND (reference sequence). CDR3 length: 14 amino acids. The CDR3 sequence is CASNRGHGKQPQHF. The CDR3 DNA, read in part, is TGTGCCAGTAACAGGGGGCATGGCAAGCAGCCC.

This clone came up a few times. The read terminates 3 residues ahead of where the CDR3 ends, so the germline J gene completes it. The rearrangement uses TRBV29-1 and TRBJ2-3; tentatively, D is TRBD1 (6 bases). The CDR3 extends over 16 amino acids. The V gene lost 7 bases and the J gene lost 3 bases, with 23 bases spanning the gap. CDR1 is SQVTM and CDR2 is ANQGSEA in the germline V gene. CDR3 loop: CSALWTAYRQTDTQYF. The DNA read from the CDR3 is TGCAGCGCGCTCTGGACAGCTTATCGTCAAACAGATACG.

A note on this clone: Read data end 3 residues before the CDR3 end; the end is taken from the germline J gene. The gene calls are TRBV18 and TRBJ2-1, with D perhaps matching TRBD2 (6 bases). Germline loops: CDR1 KGHSH, CDR2 LQKENI. Trimming removed 3 bases from V and 0 bases from J, with 12 bases in between. There are 16 residues in the CDR3. This chain's CDR3 is CASSPGTGSSYNEQFF. CDR3 bases read: TGTGCCAGCTCACCCGGGACTGGGAGCTCCTACAATGAG.

This clone came up a few times. Read data end 3 residues before the CDR3 end; the end is taken from the germline J gene. V and J are TRBV18 and TRBJ2-7, with 7 bases aligning to TRBD2. With V trimmed by 2 bases and J by 2 bases, 9 bases remained unmatched. Germline V gives CDR1 KGHSH, CDR2 LQKENI. CDR3 length equals 16 residues. CDR3 region: CASSPYGAGSTYEQYF. CDR3 DNA, as far as it was read: TGTGCCAGCTCACCATATGGAGCGGGATCCACCTACGAG.

This clone has a handful of counts. The read falls 3 residues short of the CDR3 end, and the missing part is taken from the germline J gene. The V and J genes are TRBV7-2 and TRBJ1-2; D gene uncertain. Germline CDR1 and CDR2: SGHTA and FQGNSA. Trimming took 1 base from V and 5 from J, leaving 8 bases between them. The CDR3 totals 13 residues. The sequenced part of the CDR3 DNA is TGTGCCAGCAGCTTAGGCGGCCCATATGGC. This translates into CASSLGGPYG. The full CDR3 protein reads CASSLGGPYGYTF.

This clone was seen a handful of times. The read ends 3 residues shy of where the CDR3 ends; the end is completed using the germline J gene. This chain uses TRBV7-2 with TRBJ1-5; D call uncertain. Per the germline V gene, CDR1 is SGHTA and CDR2 is FQGNSA. The CDR3 runs 14 residues. With 2 bases removed from V and 4 bases from J, the gap between germline ends came to 9 bases. CDR3 DNA (partial): TGTGCCAGCAGCTTATCGAGCGGGAATCAGCCC. Its protein is CASSLSSGNQP. The full CDR3 is CASSLSSGNQPQHF.

This clone showed up just a few times. The missing CDR3 end, 3 residues past where the read stops, is filled in from the germline J gene. J is TRBJ1-1 and V is TRBV7-9, with D perhaps matching TRBD1 (6 bases). Germline loops: CDR1 SEHNR, CDR2 FQNEAQ (reference sequence). The V end was cut by 3 bases, the J end by 4 bases, with 9 bases between. The CDR3 totals 13 residues. CDR3 DNA, as far as it was read: TGTGCCAGCAGCTTGCAGGGGTCCACTGAA. Residues: CASSLQGSTE. The full CDR3 protein is CASSLQGSTEAFF.

With respect to this clone: The read gets to within 3 residues of the CDR3 end, and the germline J gene fills in the rest. The V gene is TRBV7-2, the J gene TRBJ2-1; 8 positions agree with TRBD1. The trim removed 3 bases at V and 5 bases at J, leaving 3 bases unmatched. Germline CDR1 reads SGHTA; CDR2 reads FQGNSA. The CDR3 is made up of 14 amino acids. CDR3 DNA (partial): TGTGCCAGCAGCTTGGGACAGGAAAACAATGAG. It specifies CASSLGQENNE. From start to end, the CDR3 is CASSLGQENNEQFF.

This clone showed up just a few times. Read coverage stops 3 residues before the CDR3 terminus; the germline J gene supplies the remainder. V and J are TRBV18 and TRBJ1-1; TRBD1 aligns across 9 bases. The trim removed 2 bases at V and 5 bases at J, leaving 9 bases unmatched. Germline V gives CDR1 KGHSH, CDR2 LQKENI. This CDR3 spans 16 amino acids. The CDR3: CASSPLSRDRVTEAFF. The CDR3 DNA, read in part, is TGTGCCAGCTCACCATTAAGTAGGGACAGGGTGACTGAA.

To note about this clone: The read ends 3 residues shy of where the CDR3 ends; the end is completed using the germline J gene. The chain links TRBV19 to TRBJ2-7; possible D gene TRBD1, 6 bases. CDR1 LNHDA and CDR2 SQIVND come from the germline V gene (reference sequence). This CDR3 has 15 residues. V lost 3 bases to trimming and J lost 5 bases, with 17 bases between them. The CDR3 loop reads CASSIYPGTPNEQYF. Partial CDR3 DNA: TGTGCCAGTAGTATTTACCCCGGGACACCCAACGAG.

This clone was observed a handful of times. The read gets to within 3 residues of the CDR3 end, and the germline J gene fills in the rest. The chain links TRBV6-1 to TRBJ1-6; no reliable D call. From germline, CDR1 is MNHNS and CDR2 SASEGT. The CDR3 consists of 13 residues. With 3 bases removed from V and 8 bases from J, the gap between germline ends came to 8 bases. CDR3 loop: CASSDADYSPLHF. Partial CDR3 DNA: TGTGCCAGCAGTGACGCCGACTATTCACCC.

There are a few counts of this clone. The read is 3 residues too short to cover the CDR3 end, so that end is filled in from the germline J gene. The rearrangement uses TRBV7-2 and TRBJ2-1; 7 nucleotides line up with TRBD1. V trimming: 5 bases; J trimming: 9 bases; junction bases outside the gene matches: 10. This CDR3 has 14 residues. Per germline, CDR1 SGHTA and CDR2 FQGNSA. The CDR3 spells CASSPPPTGREQFF. The sequenced CDR3 bases are TGTGCCAGCAGCCCGCCACCGACAGGGCGTGAG.

As regards this clone: The read ends 3 residues before the CDR3 terminus; that terminus is restored from the germline J gene. The chain is built from TRBV7-3 and TRBJ2-2; no firm D call. Trimming took off 5 bases at V and 1 base at J, with 11 bases between the two ends. Germline V lookup: CDR1 SGHTA, CDR2 FQGTGA. The CDR3 is made up of 15 amino acids. The part of the CDR3 DNA that was read is TGTGCCAGCAGCCCAGGCGACCAGAACACCGGGGAG. This gives the protein CASSPGDQNTGE. The CDR3 in its entirety is CASSPGDQNTGELFF.

The table lists this clone with a few counts. The read finishes 3 residues shy of the CDR3 end, and the germline J gene is used to complete it. The gene calls are TRBV19 and TRBJ1-1, with D tentatively TRBD1 (6 bases). The CDR3 length is 12 residues. Germline CDR1 reads LNHDA; CDR2 reads SQIVND (reference sequence). The sequenced CDR3 bases are TGTGCCAGTAGGATAACAGGGTTGGGG. It specifies CASRITGLG. The entire CDR3 sequence reads CASRITGLGAFF.

This clone has more than one count but fewer than ten. The part of the CDR3 DNA that was read is TGTGCCAGCAGACGCCGGGAGACC. It is translated as CASRRRET. The entire CDR3 protein is CASRRRETQYF. This chain connects TRBV7-9 to TRBJ2-5; D gene unclear. The CDR3 end is not reached by the read, which stops 3 residues before it; the germline J gene fills it in. The CDR3 is 11 amino acids. Germline V gene lookup returns CDR1 SEHNR and CDR2 FQNEAQ (reference sequence). The ends were cut back, 6 bases at V and 5 bases at J, with 7 bases in the middle. Combining the CDR3 with reference TRBV7-9 and TRBJ2-5 gives the whole variable domain DTGVSQNPRHKITKRGQNVTFRCDPISEHNRLYWYRQTLGQGPEFLTYFQNEAQLEKSRLLSDRFSAERPKGSFSTLEIQRTEQGDSAMYLCASRRRETQYFGPGTRLLVL.

For this clone: The read halts 3 residues ahead of the CDR3 end, with the missing end drawn from the germline J gene. The gene calls are TRBV7-3 and TRBJ2-5; D not resolved. The germline V gene has CDR1 SGHTA and CDR2 FQGTGA. V was trimmed by 4 bases and J by 3 bases, leaving 9 bases between them. This CDR3 contains 13 residues. This CDR3 reads CASSSHGEETQYF. Partial CDR3 DNA: TGTGCCAGCAGCTCCCACGGTGAAGAGACC.

A few counts support this clone. The observed sequence ends 3 residues before the CDR3 terminus, with the missing tail filled in from the germline J gene. J is TRBJ1-1 and V is TRBV19; D not certain. With 5 bases removed from V and 0 bases from J, the gap between germline ends came to 13 bases. The CDR3 is 15 residues long. CDR1 is LNHDA and CDR2 is SQIVND in the germline V gene (reference sequence). Here the CDR3 reads CASSFSHVMNTEAFF. CDR3 DNA (partial): TGTGCCAGTAGTTTCAGTCACGTTATGAACACTGAA.

Concerning this clone: The DNA ends 3 residues before the CDR3 does, and the rest of the CDR3 is filled in from the germline J gene. The chain is built from TRBV7-3 and TRBJ2-1; TRBD1 agrees at 10 bases. The germline V gene encodes CDR1 SGHTA and CDR2 FQGTGA. This CDR3 has 16 amino acids. Germline trimming cut 5 bases from V and 1 base from J; bases unmatched to any gene: 5. CDR3 DNA (partial): TGTGCCAGCAGCCCGTGGACAGGGGGTTCCTACAATGAG. Protein: CASSPWTGGSYNE. The entire CDR3 protein is CASSPWTGGSYNEQFF.

This clone has only a few counts. The read ends 3 residues shy of where the CDR3 ends; the end is completed using the germline J gene. This chain joins TRBV7-9 and TRBJ2-5; the match to TRBD1 covers 7 bases. This CDR3 has 15 residues. Trimming cost V 2 bases and J 0 bases; bases outside gene matches: 3. Germline V lookup: CDR1 SEHNR, CDR2 FQNEAQ (reference sequence). Incomplete CDR3 DNA: TGTGCCAGCAGCTTATGGACAGGCTACCAAGAGACC. Translation gives CASSLWTGYQET. From start to end, the CDR3 is CASSLWTGYQETQYF. The full variable domain, rest sourced from reference TRBV7-9 and TRBJ2-5, is DTGVSQNPRHKITKRGQNVTFRCDPISEHNRLYWYRQTLGQGPEFLTYFQNEAQLEKSRLLSDRFSAERPKGSFSTLEIQRTEQGDSAMYLCASSLWTGYQETQYFGPGTRLLVL.

In its sample, this clone was seen a few times. A junction end diverges from the germline sequence, so it may reflect a read error. The observed sequence ends 3 residues before the CDR3 terminus, with the missing tail filled in from the germline J gene. This rearrangement joins TRBV7-9 to TRBJ2-7, with D hard to call. The CDR3 runs 13 residues. Germline V gene data show CDR1 as SEHNR and CDR2 as FQNEAQ (reference sequence). CDR3 DNA (partial): TGTTCCAGCAGCCTCCCGTCGGCCTACGAG. As protein: CSSSLPSAYE. The CDR3 reads in full as CSSSLPSAYEQYF.

Regarding this clone: The read terminates 3 residues ahead of where the CDR3 ends, so the germline J gene completes it. The gene calls are TRBV6-2 or TRBV6-3 and TRBJ2-1, with TRBD2 matching 10 bases. J was trimmed by 6 bases and V by 7 bases; bases with no gene match: 9. This CDR3 has 15 amino acids. The germline gives CDR1 MNHEY, CDR2 SVGEGT. CDR3 DNA (partial): TGTGCCAGCAACCTAGCGGGAGTAAGATCCAATGAG. Protein product: CASNLAGVRSNE. The complete CDR3 reads CASNLAGVRSNEQFF.

This clone was seen ten or more times. Coverage ceases 3 residues before the CDR3 finishes, and the germline J gene fills in the end. This chain uses TRBV5-1 with TRBJ1-6; 8 bases line up with TRBD1. V shed 6 bases and J 9 bases; nucleotides not matched to a gene: 8. Germline assignment: CDR1 SGHRS and CDR2 YFSETQ. This CDR3 has 14 amino acids. The CDR3 loop is CASNPTGGSSPLHF. The CDR3 DNA, read in part, is TGCGCCAGCAATCCCACAGGGGGGAGTTCACCC.

This clone was counted between two and nine times. The read halts 3 residues ahead of the CDR3 end, with the missing end drawn from the germline J gene. This rearrangement joins TRBV19 to TRBJ1-2; 10 bases match TRBD1. V shed 7 bases, J shed 7 bases, and the junction held 9 bases outside the gene matches. The CDR3 has 14 amino acids. CDR1 and CDR2 (germline): LNHDA, SQIVND (reference sequence). Partial CDR3 DNA: TGTGCCAGTAACCCGACAGGGGGCATGAGTGGC. Translation gives CASNPTGGMSG. The full CDR3 sequence reads CASNPTGGMSGYTF.

Comments on this clone: Sequencing ends 3 residues short of the CDR3 end; the germline J gene provides the rest. V is TRBV13 and J is TRBJ2-7; 8 nucleotides line up with TRBD2. This CDR3 spans 16 amino acids. CDR1 and CDR2 from the germline V gene are PRHDT and FYEKMQ (reference sequence). V gave up 5 bases and J gave up 4 bases; unmatched junction bases: 13. CDR3 protein: CASSSLWAGGGYEQYF. The DNA read from the CDR3 is TGTGCCAGCAGCAGCCTCTGGGCGGGAGGAGGGTACGAG.

This clone is medium-sized by share. The read terminates 3 residues ahead of where the CDR3 ends, so the germline J gene completes it. This chain joins TRBV6-2 or TRBV6-3 and TRBJ2-1, with D possibly TRBD2 on 6 matching bases. CDR1 is MNHEY and CDR2 is SVGEGT in the germline V gene. V lost 6 bases and J 1 base, leaving 10 bases between the germline ends. This CDR3 spans 14 amino acids. The CDR3 is CASRAGGSYNEQFF. CDR3 bases read: TGTGCCAGCAGGGCCGGGGGTTCCTACAATGAG.

This clone has only a few counts. The CDR3 extends 3 residues past the end of the read, so its final part is completed from the germline J gene. The J gene is TRBJ2-5, the V gene TRBV5-1; 9 bases are a match to TRBD2. The ends lost 5 bases at V and 3 bases at J; junction bases unmatched: 8. This CDR3 contains 15 residues. Germline values: CDR1 SGHRS, CDR2 YFSETQ. The CDR3 loop reads CASSQTLAGEETQYF. The DNA read from the CDR3 is TGCGCCAGCAGTCAAACCTTAGCGGGAGAAGAGACC. The whole variable domain, remainder taken from reference TRBV5-1 and TRBJ2-5, is KAGVTQTPRYLIKTRGQQVTLSCSPISGHRSVSWYQQTPGQGLQFLFEYFSETQRNKGNFPGRFSGRQFSNSRSEMNVSTLELGDSALYLCASSQTLAGEETQYFGPGTRLLVL.